What follows are 14 T cell receptor beta chains derived from one specimen sequenced in a study of cytomegalovirus exposure and HLA in healthy donors. The PCR used 60 Vbeta and 13 Jbeta primers. Repertoires were generated with immunoSEQ multiplex PCR, while TCRdb's copy carries only in-frame clones and drops some. Of approximately 170,000 clones in the sample, roughly 79% were seen once. Input material: PBMCs. The source of these receptors is a man aged 18-30 years in good health and CMV-seropositive.

The chain recombines TRBV13 with TRBJ2-7, with D perhaps TRBD1 (5 bases). CDR1 PRHDT and CDR2 FYEKMQ come from the germline V gene (reference sequence). The CDR3 has 13 amino acids. V was trimmed by 5 bases and J by 2 bases, leaving 10 bases between them. The CDR3 is CASSQTGTYEQYF. The CDR3 DNA follows: TGTGCCAGCAGCCAAACAGGAACCTACGAGCAGTACTTC.

The DNA of the CDR3 is TGTGCCAGTAGTATAGGGACAGGGGTTGGCAATCAGCCCCAGCATTTT. Protein sequence: CASSIGTGVGNQPQHF. This chain joins TRBV19 and TRBJ1-5, with TRBD1 matching 9 bases. Germline lookup yields CDR1 LNHDA and CDR2 SQIVND (reference sequence). This CDR3 has 16 amino acids. With V trimmed by 1 base and J by 2 bases, 3 bases remained unmatched.

V is TRBV6-1 and J is TRBJ2-3; possible D gene TRBD2, 7 bases. Germline assignment: CDR1 MNHNS and CDR2 SASEGT. The CDR3 consists of 15 residues. Trimming removed 3 bases at V and 4 bases at J, with 14 bases between. The CDR3: CASSEVVGGPDTQYF. The CDR3 DNA reads TGTGCCAGCAGTGAGGTAGTGGGGGGGCCAGATACGCAGTATTTT.

The chain joins TRBV10-3 to TRBJ2-3, with TRBD1 identical over 7 bases. V trimming: 3 bases; J trimming: 0 bases; junction bases outside the gene matches: 15. Germline loops: CDR1 ENHRY, CDR2 SYGVKD. The CDR3 contains 19 residues. The CDR3 spells CAISEPVKRTGTSTDTQYF. CDR3 nucleotides: TGTGCCATCAGTGAACCGGTTAAACGGACAGGAACTAGCACAGATACGCAGTATTTT.

The rearrangement uses TRBV7-2 and TRBJ2-7; 7 bases agree with TRBD1. The CDR3 sequence is 16 residues long. V lost 2 bases and J lost 6; bases outside the gene matches: 13. Germline values: CDR1 SGHTA, CDR2 FQGNSA. The DNA of the CDR3 is TGTGCCAGCAGCTTAAAAATAGCAGGGGGACCCTCCGAGCAGTACTTC. Its translation is CASSLKIAGGPSEQYF.

Only a few counts were recorded for this clone. CDR3 sequence: CASSLGATYEQYF. The CDR3 nucleotides are TGTGCCAGCAGCCTCGGAGCTACCTACGAGCAGTACTTC. The gene calls are TRBV11-2 and TRBJ2-5; D remains unclear. The DNA end favors TRBJ2-7, so the J call may be wrong. Germline CDR1 reads SGHAT; CDR2 reads FQNNGV. CDR3 length: 13 residues.

The V gene is TRBV6-5, the J gene TRBJ1-5; D ambiguous. Per germline, CDR1 MNHEY and CDR2 SVGAGI. This CDR3 has 14 residues. V lost 6 bases to trimming and J lost 3 bases, with 12 bases between them. The CDR3 bases are TGTGCCAGCAGCCACTCGAGCAACAATCAGCCCCAGCATTTT. Encoded protein: CASSHSSNNQPQHF.

This clone appeared a single time. CDR3 sequence: CSVVLTASGSGYTF. CDR3 nucleotides: TGCAGCGTGGTACTGACAGCCTCAGGATCTGGCTACACCTTC. The V call is TRBV29-1, the J call TRBJ1-2, with D maybe TRBD1 (5 bases). Germline V CDR1 and CDR2: SQVTM, ANQGSEA. The CDR3 has 14 residues. Between the trimmed V and J ends, which lost 6 bases and 7 bases, there was a span of 21 bases.

The V call is TRBV5-6, the J call TRBJ2-1, with TRBD2 identical over 7 bases. With 0 bases clipped from V and 7 bases from J, the junction kept 4 bases outside the gene matches. The CDR3 is 14 amino acids. The germline CDR1 and CDR2 sequences are SGHDT and YYEEEE. This chain's CDR3 is CASSLGWGGNEQFF. DNA for the CDR3: TGTGCCAGCAGCTTGGGGTGGGGGGGTAATGAGCAGTTCTTC.

The chain has TRBV5-1 and TRBJ2-7; 9 bases are a match to TRBD1. Germline CDR1 and CDR2: SGHRS and YFSETQ. V was pared by 0 bases and J by 2 bases, with 3 bases of the junction left unmatched. The CDR3 spans 15 residues. CDR3 DNA sequence: TGCGCCAGCAGCTTGGGACAGGGGGAGACCTACGAGCAGTACTTC. Protein sequence: CASSLGQGETYEQYF.

The chain combines TRBV5-1 with TRBJ2-1; 8 nucleotides match TRBD2. CDR1 is SGHRS, CDR2 YFSETQ, per germline. The CDR3 extends over 16 amino acids. Trimming took 4 bases from V and 2 from J; bases not matched to a gene: 8. The CDR3 coding sequence is TGCGCCAGCAGCCCCGATAGCGGGATCCCCTACAATGAGCAGTTCTTC. This translates into CASSPDSGIPYNEQFF.

This clone has just a few counts. The gene calls are TRBV7-2 and TRBJ2-7; 9 bases map to TRBD1. V was clipped by 5 bases and J by 5 bases; unmatched bases: 4. In germline, CDR1 is SGHTA, CDR2 FQGNSA. The CDR3 is made up of 13 amino acids. CDR3 bases: TGTGCCAGCAGCCAAAGGACAGGGGACGAGCAGTACTTC. This encodes CASSQRTGDEQYF.

The chain carries TRBV7-9 and TRBJ1-2, with TRBD1 identical over 8 bases. Germline V CDR1 and CDR2: SEHNR, FQNEAQ (reference sequence). The CDR3 runs to 16 residues. V lost 6 bases, J lost 4 bases, and 13 bases stayed unmatched. CDR3 in DNA: TGTGCCAGCAGGCCCGGACAGGGTCAAACAACCTATGGCTACACCTTC. It yields the protein CASRPGQGQTTYGYTF.

The chain recombines TRBV19 with TRBJ2-1; weak D call: TRBD1 (6 bases). The CDR3 extends over 15 amino acids. The germline V gene encodes CDR1 LNHDA and CDR2 SQIVND (reference sequence). V lost 3 bases and J lost 3, with 12 bases in between. The CDR3 nucleotides are TGTGCCAGTAGTATCACAGGGATTATCTACAATGAGCAGTTCTTC. This gives the protein CASSITGIIYNEQFF. The complete variable domain, with remaining parts taken from reference TRBV19 and TRBJ2-1, reads DGGITQSPKYLFRKEGQNVTLSCEQNLNHDAMYWYRQDPGQGLRLIYYSQIVNDFQKGDIAEGYSVSREKKESFPLTVTSAQKNPTAFYLCASSITGIIYNEQFFGPGTRLTVL.